This T cell receptor beta chain was sequenced in a study of OX40 agonist ivuxolimab in advanced cancers. Regarding the research as a whole: The costimulatory receptor OX40 (CD134) was targeted by ivuxolimab, a fully human IgG2 agonistic monoclonal antibody. Intravenous ivuxolimab was administered to patients every 2 weeks at six dose levels: 0.01, 0.1, 0.3, 1.5, 3 and 10 mg/kg. Of the roughly 52 dose-escalation patients, hepatocellular carcinoma was present in around 19, melanoma in roughly 15, renal cell carcinoma in 9 and head and neck cancer in 9. In the dose-escalation cohort, roughly four fifths of patients were male, and the mean age was approximately 64 years, with a range of roughly 20 to 85. Prior anti-PD-1, anti-PD-L1 or anti-CTLA-4 therapy was permitted, and checkpoint inhibitors had been received by roughly 40% of dose-escalation patients. Three dose-escalation patients achieved partial responses, one with hepatocellular carcinoma and two with cutaneous melanoma. The point of sequencing TCRbeta in the periphery was to test whether ivuxolimab changed TCR sequence diversity and drove clonal T-cell expansion. The monotherapy dose-escalation portion (N ≈ 55 patients) of the phase I ivuxolimab trial is reported in the paper.

Its CDR3 holds 15 amino acids, cysteine through phenylalanine. Only the CDR3 portion is preserved as DNA: 45 bases, with reading frame beginning at the first base. V loses 0 bases, J loses 1 base, and the germline ends lie 9 bases apart. CDR1 and CDR2 (SGDLS, YYNGEE) derive from the germline V gene. To sequence the TCRbeta CDR3 region, genomic DNA was isolated from the sorted cells. The immunoSEQ Assay was used to sequence the TCRbeta CDR3 regions. This is the immuneACCESS table as TCRdb keeps it, with only in-frame sequences that have V and J called. A part of the clones is gone; compared with another copy, unresolved V genes explain less than half, and the rest is unexplained. In this sample the table shows around 80,000 clones, 85% to 95% of which occur a single time. Of the sample, roughly 20% falls within the top ten clones. About this clone: Its antigen remains unidentified. No clone much larger than this one lies a single base away; base qualities are absent.

Beyond this particular receptor, the publication reports: At doses of 0.1 to 3.0 mg/kg, clonal expansion of both CD4+ and CD8+ T cells in blood was seen between baseline and week 6. The antigen specificity of the peripheral T cells that underwent clonal expansion was not determined. In partial responders in the 0.1-3.0 mg/kg groups, normalized peripheral clonal expansion was found to be among the lowest, especially among CD8+ T cells. Low levels of normalized T-cell clonal expansion were also shown by some nonresponding patients. After ivuxolimab, CD8+ T cells had more expanded clones than CD4+ T cells on average.

Patients with a history of autoimmune disease or receiving systemic immunosuppression were excluded from the trial. Peripheral blood for TCR sequencing was drawn from every dose cohort at baseline, at cycle 4 day 1 and at cycle 7 day 1. Samples were obtained from an open-label, multicenter, first-in-human phase I dose-escalation trial of ivuxolimab. Adults with locally advanced or metastatic head and neck squamous cell, hepatocellular, melanoma or renal cell carcinoma were enrolled in the trial. Before TCR sequencing, CD4+ T cells and CD8+ T cells from peripheral blood were sorted into separate populations.

The source was CD4+ or CD8+ T cells sorted from blood, collected in a trial of the OX40 agonist ivuxolimab. Recombination linked TRBV9 to TRBJ2-3, with the D gene not confidently named. The TCR sequence derives from an adult with an advanced solid tumor such as melanoma, head and neck, liver or kidney cancer. The DNA sequence is as follows: TGTGCCAGCAGCGTAGAAGGGATCGGCACAGATACGCAGTATTTT. This gives the protein CASSVEGIGTDTQYF. When the CDR3 is completed using the reference TRBV9 and TRBJ2-3 genes on either side, the full variable domain is DSGVTQTPKHLITATGQRVTLRCSPRSGDLSVYWYQQSLDQGLQFLIQYYNGEERAKGNILERFSAQQFPDLHSELNLSSLELGDSALYFCASSVEGIGTDTQYFGPGTRLTVL.